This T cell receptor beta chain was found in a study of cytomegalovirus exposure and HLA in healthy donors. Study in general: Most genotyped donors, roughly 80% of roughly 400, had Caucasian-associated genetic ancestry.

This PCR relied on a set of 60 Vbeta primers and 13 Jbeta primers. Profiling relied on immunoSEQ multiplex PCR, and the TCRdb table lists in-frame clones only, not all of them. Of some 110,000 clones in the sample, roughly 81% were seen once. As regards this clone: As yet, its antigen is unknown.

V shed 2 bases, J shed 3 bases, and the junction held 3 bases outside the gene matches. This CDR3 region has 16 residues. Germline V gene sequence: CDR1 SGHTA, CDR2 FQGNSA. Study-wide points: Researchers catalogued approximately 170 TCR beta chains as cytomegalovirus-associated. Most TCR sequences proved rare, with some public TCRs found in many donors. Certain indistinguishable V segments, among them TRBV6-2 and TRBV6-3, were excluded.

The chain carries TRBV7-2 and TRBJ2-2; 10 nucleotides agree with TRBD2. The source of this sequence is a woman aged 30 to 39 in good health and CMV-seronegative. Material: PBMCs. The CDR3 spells CASSLLGLADTGELFF. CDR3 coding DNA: TGTGCCAGCAGCTTACTAGGACTAGCGGACACCGGGGAGCTGTTTTTT.